The 22 T cell receptor beta chains in this list originate from one sample, sequenced in a study of shared clonotypes between healthy human individuals (TCRdb year 2020). Library preparation used the immunoSEQ multiplex PCR assay. The source is immuneACCESS, and TCRdb retained only in-frame sequences with V and J called. Part of the clones is not carried over; for the studies checked, unresolved V genes explain less than half of this, and the remainder is unexplained. Within this sample are roughly 2.5 million clones, with approximately 94% of them counted one time only. The top ten hold roughly 0.13% of the sample. The sample taken for sequencing was naive CD4+ T cells sorted from blood. What this sample's cell subset or site label stands for: CD45RA+ positively selected. These TCRs come from a man aged 18-30 years in good health.

V and J are TRBV5-8 and TRBJ1-5; 11 positions agree with TRBD1. The germline V gene has CDR1 SGHTS and CDR2 YDEGEE. Losses at the gene ends were 4 bases for V and 4 bases for J; bases not matched to a gene: 7. CDR3 length: 16 amino acids. CDR3 sequence reads: CASSLGTGGLNQPQHF. In nucleotides, the CDR3 is TGTGCCAGCAGCCTAGGGACAGGGGGATTAAATCAGCCCCAGCATTTT.

V gene TRBV7-3 combines with J gene TRBJ2-1; D is possibly TRBD1 or TRBD2 (5 bases each). Germline CDR1 SGHTA, CDR2 FQGTGA. This CDR3 has 20 residues. Trimming shortened V by 1 base and J by 9 bases, and 31 bases separated the two germline ends. The CDR3 sequence: CASSLSVGILGVLASGEQFF. The CDR3, as DNA: TGTGCCAGCAGCTTAAGCGTGGGAATCCTGGGGGTCCTCGCCTCTGGTGAGCAGTTCTTC. Variable domain in full (rest from reference TRBV7-3 and TRBJ2-1): GAGVSQTPSNKVTEKGKYVELRCDPISGHTALYWYRQSLGQGPEFLIYFQGTGAADDSGLPNDRFFAVRPEGSVSTLKIQRTERGDSAVYLCASSLSVGILGVLASGEQFFGPGTRLTVL.

The chain uses TRBV29-1 and TRBJ2-2; no clear D. CDR3 length: 14 residues. Trimming removed 1 base at V and 2 bases at J, with 8 bases between. The germline CDR1 and CDR2 sequences are SQVTM and ANQGSEA. DNA of the CDR3: TGCAGCGTTGAAGGGCAGAAAAACACCGGGGAGCTGTTTTTT. Translation gives CSVEGQKNTGELFF.

This clone is a singleton in its sample. The chain is built from TRBV29-1 and TRBJ2-1; TRBD2 might be the D (6 bases). Trimming removed 2 bases from V and 8 bases from J, with 10 bases in between. Per the germline V gene, CDR1 is SQVTM and CDR2 is ANQGSEA. The CDR3 contains 12 residues. The DNA for the CDR3 is TGCAGCGTTGAACTAGCGATCGATGAGCAGTTCTTC. This gives the protein CSVELAIDEQFF.

This clone was recorded a few times. The gene calls are TRBV9 and TRBJ1-5; 8 bases fit TRBD1. The CDR3 consists of 15 residues. Germline values: CDR1 SGDLS, CDR2 YYNGEE. V was clipped by 4 bases and J by 6 bases; unmatched bases: 9. DNA for the CDR3: TGTGCCAGCAGCCGTACGACAGGGGATCGTCAGCCCCAGCATTTT. Protein: CASSRTTGDRQPQHF.

This chain joins TRBV7-9 and TRBJ2-1; D may be TRBD2 (6 bases). The germline V and J ends were trimmed by 1 base and 5 bases, with 18 bases remaining between them. Germline values: CDR1 SEHNR, CDR2 FQNEAQ (reference sequence). This CDR3 spans 17 amino acids. CDR3 loop: CASSLEVRLAVDNEQFF. The CDR3 DNA reads TGTGCCAGCAGCTTAGAGGTTCGTTTAGCGGTTGACAATGAGCAGTTCTTC.

The chain is built from TRBV18 and TRBJ1-1, with TRBD1 as a possible D gene (5 bases). Trimming cost V 2 bases and J 7 bases, with 14 bases left between them. The CDR3 loop spans 14 amino acids. Germline V gives CDR1 KGHSH, CDR2 LQKENI. The DNA of the CDR3 is TGTGCCAGCTCACCAGGGGCGGCGATTCTTGAAGCTTTCTTT. It is translated as CASSPGAAILEAFF.

The J gene is TRBJ1-5, the V gene TRBV4-1; D unresolved. Trimming took off 0 bases at V and 8 bases at J, with 20 bases between the two ends. Germline values: CDR1 MGHRA, CDR2 YSYEKL. The CDR3 runs 17 residues. The CDR3: CASSQDQTRTAWEPQHF. The CDR3 nucleotides are TGCGCCAGCAGCCAAGATCAAACCCGGACCGCGTGGGAGCCCCAGCATTTT.

The chain carries TRBV10-3 and TRBJ2-5; 8 bases map to TRBD2. Germline CDR1 is ENHRY and CDR2 is SYGVKD. This CDR3 is built from 16 residues. V shed 3 bases and J 4 bases; nucleotides not matched to a gene: 10. The CDR3: CAISDRGGNSGETQYF. The CDR3, as DNA: TGTGCCATCAGTGACCGGGGGGGGAACTCGGGAGAGACCCAGTACTTC.

The chain couples TRBV7-8 to TRBJ2-5, with 8 bases that match TRBD2. The germline V gene has CDR1 SGHVS and CDR2 FQNEAQ. J gave up 5 bases and V 1 base, and 15 bases lay outside the gene matches. CDR3 length equals 18 residues. CDR3 sequence: CASSLVAGSPFSPETQYF. Here the CDR3 DNA reads TGTGCCAGCAGCTTAGTAGCGGGAAGCCCCTTTTCGCCGGAGACCCAGTACTTC.

Turning to this clone: Other DNA sequences within the sample encode an identical CDR3. The rearrangement joins TRBV5-1 to TRBJ2-5; 9 bases fit TRBD2. This CDR3 has 16 residues. The junction had 9 bases not matched to a gene; V was cut back by 4 bases and J by 2 bases. Per germline, CDR1 SGHRS and CDR2 YFSETQ. Written as DNA, the CDR3 is TGCGCCAGCAGCGGAGGTCTGGCGGGGGGGCAAGAGACCCAGTACTTC. Its protein product is CASSGGLAGGQETQYF.

The J gene is TRBJ2-2, the V gene TRBV30; 8 bases are a match to TRBD2. The germline V gene encodes CDR1 GTSNPN and CDR2 SVGIG (reference sequence). With V trimmed by 1 base and J by 2 bases, 3 bases remained unmatched. This CDR3 is built from 15 residues. CDR3 sequence: CAWSGGGTNTGELFF. The CDR3 region has the DNA TGTGCCTGGAGTGGCGGGGGGACTAACACCGGGGAGCTGTTTTTT.

This rearrangement joins TRBV19 to TRBJ1-2; D unclear. The CDR3 loop spans 15 amino acids. In germline, CDR1 is LNHDA, CDR2 SQIVND (reference sequence). V was shortened by 5 bases and J by 6 bases, with 19 bases between the two germline ends. In nucleotides, the CDR3 is TGTGCCAGTAGTCCCTCGGGTCAGTACATTAATGGCTACACCTTC. It specifies CASSPSGQYINGYTF. The entire variable domain, with the rest obtained from reference TRBV19 and TRBJ1-2, is as follows: DGGITQSPKYLFRKEGQNVTLSCEQNLNHDAMYWYRQDPGQGLRLIYYSQIVNDFQKGDIAEGYSVSREKKESFPLTVTSAQKNPTAFYLCASSPSGQYINGYTFGSGTRLTVV.

With respect to this clone: Other DNA sequences in this specimen translate into the identical CDR3. The DNA of the CDR3 is TGTGCCAGCAGCTCCGGTGCCCTTGGCACAGATACGCAGTATTTT. Protein product: CASSSGALGTDTQYF. The chain recombines TRBV7-2 with TRBJ2-3; D ambiguous. The ends were cut back, 4 bases at V and 1 base at J, with 12 bases in the middle. This CDR3 is 15 amino acids long. Germline-derived CDR1 and CDR2 are SGHTA and FQGNSA.

The chain carries TRBV2 and TRBJ1-5; D remains ambiguous. The CDR3 is 14 amino acids. Per the germline V gene, CDR1 is SNHLY and CDR2 is FYNNEI. V was pared by 7 bases and J by 3 bases, with 13 bases between. CDR3 region: CASKVGEDNQPQHF. The DNA for the CDR3 is TGTGCCAGCAAAGTGGGAGAGGACAATCAGCCCCAGCATTTT.

This chain connects TRBV7-2 to TRBJ2-7; 7 positions agree with TRBD1. Germline CDR1 SGHTA, CDR2 FQGNSA. The ends lost 4 bases at V and 2 bases at J; junction bases unmatched: 8. The CDR3 is 15 amino acids. CDR3 in DNA: TGTGCCAGCAGCTCCTCAACCGGGACAGCCTACGAGCAGTACTTC. This sequence encodes CASSSSTGTAYEQYF.

About this clone: Within the sample, other DNA sequences also encode this same CDR3. The chain has TRBV7-2 and TRBJ1-3; TRBD1 might be the D (6 bases). The CDR3 is made up of 16 amino acids. With 1 base removed from V and 1 base from J, the gap between germline ends came to 11 bases. Germline V gives CDR1 SGHTA, CDR2 FQGNSA. CDR3 region: CASSLVAGASGNTIYF. CDR3 nucleotides: TGTGCCAGCAGCTTAGTCGCAGGGGCTTCTGGAAACACCATATATTTT.

The V gene is TRBV2, the J gene TRBJ1-5; 9 positions match TRBD1. This CDR3 has 13 amino acids. From germline, CDR1 is SNHLY and CDR2 FYNNEI. With V trimmed by 6 bases and J by 4 bases, 1 base remained unmatched. The CDR3 coding sequence is TGTGCCAGCAGAGGGACAGGGAATCAGCCCCAGCATTTT. This codes for CASRGTGNQPQHF.

The V gene is TRBV9, the J gene TRBJ2-1, with TRBD2 as a possible D gene (6 bases). Germline loops: CDR1 SGDLS, CDR2 YYNGEE. Trimming left V 2 bases short and J 2 bases short, with 11 bases between. The CDR3 totals 15 residues. The CDR3 protein is CASSVAGNTYNEQFF. In DNA form, the CDR3 reads TGTGCCAGCAGCGTTGCGGGGAACACCTACAATGAGCAGTTCTTC.

The chain joins TRBV7-2 to TRBJ2-5, with a possible D match to TRBD2 (5 bases). Germline values: CDR1 SGHTA, CDR2 FQGNSA. Trimming stripped 0 bases from V and 4 bases from J, with 15 bases between. CDR3 length equals 16 residues. CDR3 sequence (DNA): TGTGCCAGCAGCTTAGCCCGGCTACTAGTGCGAGAGACCCAGTACTTC. Residues: CASSLARLLVRETQYF.

This chain joins TRBV7-8 and TRBJ1-4; 7 bases are shared with TRBD1. V was pared by 1 base and J by 8 bases, with 13 bases of the junction left unmatched. CDR1 is SGHVS, CDR2 FQNEAQ, per germline. CDR3 length: 17 residues. Here the CDR3 reads CASSLDGLRGRREKLFF. The CDR3 region has the DNA TGTGCCAGCAGCTTAGATGGGCTGAGGGGGCGCCGGGAAAAACTGTTTTTT.

The chain combines TRBV4-1 with TRBJ2-7, with 9 bases that match TRBD1. CDR1 is MGHRA and CDR2 is YSYEKL in the germline V gene. The junction had 8 bases not matched to a gene; V was cut back by 4 bases and J by 7 bases. The length of the CDR3 is 14 residues. The CDR3 DNA reads as TGCGCCAGCAGCCCTTTACAGGGGGCGCGGGAGCAGTACTTC. Translation gives CASSPLQGAREQYF.